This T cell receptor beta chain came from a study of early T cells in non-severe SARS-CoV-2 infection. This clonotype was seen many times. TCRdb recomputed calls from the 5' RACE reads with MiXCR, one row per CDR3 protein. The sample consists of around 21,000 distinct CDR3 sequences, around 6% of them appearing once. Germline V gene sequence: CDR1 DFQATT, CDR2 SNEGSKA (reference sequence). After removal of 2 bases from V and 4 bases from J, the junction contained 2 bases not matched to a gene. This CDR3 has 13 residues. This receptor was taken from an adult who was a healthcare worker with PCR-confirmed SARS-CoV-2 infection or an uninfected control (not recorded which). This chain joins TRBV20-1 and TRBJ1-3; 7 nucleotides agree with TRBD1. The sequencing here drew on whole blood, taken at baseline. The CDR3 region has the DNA TGCAGTGCTAGAACAGGGGAAGGAAACACCATATATTTT. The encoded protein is CSARTGEGNTIYF.